Listed below are T cell receptor beta chains from one sample, sequenced in a study of CD8+ T cells in alopecia areata. Using immunoSEQ multiplex PCR, the repertoire was profiled, and TCRdb retains in-frame clones only, with some absent. The sample shows 200,000 to 250,000 clones, about three fifths of them seen only once. The material sequenced was CD4+ T cells sorted from blood, taken at week 0. The receptors were gathered from a human donor with alopecia areata. Each CDR3 is given with its conserved first and last residue. The D gene is left open where the match is weak. For some rows the clone size is stated as once, few or many, or as a class when expanded; others skip it.

size: few; J: TRBJ2-2; V: TRBV19; D: TRBD2; CDR3: CASSPRLAGHTGELFF
size: .; J: TRBJ2-1; V: TRBV30; D: TRBD2; CDR3: CAWSVGTSGNNEQFF
size: .; J: TRBJ1-3; V: TRBV18; D: TRBD1; CDR3: CASSPTGGTGNTIYF
size: .; J: TRBJ2-1; V: TRBV6-6; D: TRBD2; CDR3: CASTETGTRSHNEQFF
size: few; J: TRBJ1-4; V: TRBV6-1; D: .; CDR3: CASRRPDTLEKLFF
size: .; J: TRBJ2-6; V: TRBV2; D: .; CDR3: CASNREGANVLTF
size: .; J: TRBJ2-7; V: TRBV6-5; D: .; CDR3: CASSYGPLKAYEQYF
size: few; J: TRBJ1-2; V: TRBV12-5; D: TRBD1; CDR3: CASGLVLVGQGNYGYTF
size: once; J: TRBJ1-2; V: TRBV6-5; D: .; CDR3: CASSYSGGSIGYGYTF
size: .; J: TRBJ2-7; V: TRBV23-1; D: .; CDR3: CASSHHSGPYEQYF
size: .; J: TRBJ2-1; V: TRBV29-1; D: .; CDR3: CSELTHAGLVLF
size: few; J: TRBJ1-2; V: TRBV30; D: .; CDR3: CAWSVQRASNYGYTF
size: many; J: TRBJ2-3; V: TRBV4-1; D: .; CDR3: CASSQVNLGFTDTQYF
size: .; J: TRBJ2-3; V: TRBV18; D: .; CDR3: CASSPPQADTQYF
size: .; J: TRBJ2-2; V: TRBV5-1; D: .; CDR3: CASSLVAGRELFF
size: once; J: TRBJ2-3; V: TRBV7-3; D: TRBD1; CDR3: CASSSGPGTGSVQYF
size: .; J: TRBJ2-3; V: TRBV15; D: .; CDR3: CATGGWSTDTQYF
size: .; J: TRBJ2-7; V: TRBV30; D: .; CDR3: CAWSVRQMLGQYF
size: .; J: TRBJ1-2; V: TRBV4-1; D: .; CDR3: CASSHPARTYGYTF
size: .; J: TRBJ2-7; V: TRBV4-1; D: .; CDR3: CASSQYERTGGYEQYF
size: .; J: TRBJ1-5; V: TRBV30; D: .; CDR3: CAWSVKRNNQPQHF
size: few; J: TRBJ1-2; V: TRBV29-1; D: .; CDR3: CSAQGNDGYTF
size: .; J: TRBJ1-1; V: TRBV6-1; D: .; CDR3: CASSVGGNTEAFF
size: .; J: TRBJ2-3; V: TRBV11-2; D: .; CDR3: CASSPITDTQYF
size: .; J: TRBJ1-3; V: TRBV29-1; D: .; CDR3: CSVTNTRNSGNTIYF
size: .; J: TRBJ1-1; V: TRBV30; D: .; CDR3: CAWSELANTEAFF
size: few; J: TRBJ1-6; V: TRBV7-9; D: .; CDR3: CASSLAEGNSPLHF
size: .; J: TRBJ1-1; V: TRBV19; D: .; CDR3: CASSIVWQGANTEAFF
size: .; J: TRBJ1-2; V: TRBV7-9; D: .; CDR3: CASEAVNYGYTF
size: .; J: TRBJ1-2; V: TRBV30; D: TRBD1; CDR3: CAWATTGTGRGYTF
size: many; J: TRBJ1-5; V: TRBV6-5; D: .; CDR3: CASSYRGEPQHF
size: .; J: TRBJ2-2; V: TRBV4-2; D: TRBD1; CDR3: CASSQRQGAGELFF
size: .; J: TRBJ1-3; V: TRBV30; D: .; CDR3: CAWSVRGPTSGNTIYF
size: few; J: TRBJ2-1; V: TRBV29-1; D: TRBD2; CDR3: CSVEGLVVNEQFF
size: .; J: TRBJ2-7; V: TRBV4-1; D: TRBD1; CDR3: CASRRTGEEHEQYF
size: .; J: TRBJ1-1; V: TRBV27; D: .; CDR3: CASSTPRKMNTEAFF
size: few; J: TRBJ1-1; V: TRBV5-1; D: TRBD1; CDR3: CASSSGDSLNTEAFF
size: .; J: TRBJ1-5; V: TRBV30; D: TRBD1; CDR3: CAWSVGTVNQPQHF